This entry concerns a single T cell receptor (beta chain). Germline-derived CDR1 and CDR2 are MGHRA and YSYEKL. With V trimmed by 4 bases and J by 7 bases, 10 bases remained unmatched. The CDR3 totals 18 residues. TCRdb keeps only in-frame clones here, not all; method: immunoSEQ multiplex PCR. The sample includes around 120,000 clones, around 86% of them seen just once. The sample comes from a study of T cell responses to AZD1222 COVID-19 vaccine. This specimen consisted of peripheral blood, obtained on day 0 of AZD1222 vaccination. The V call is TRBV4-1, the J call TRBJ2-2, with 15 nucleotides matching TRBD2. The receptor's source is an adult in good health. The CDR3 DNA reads TGCGCCAGCAGCCCCGGACTAGCGGGAGGGCAAAGGGGCGGGGAGCTGTTTTTT. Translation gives CASSPGLAGGQRGGELFF.